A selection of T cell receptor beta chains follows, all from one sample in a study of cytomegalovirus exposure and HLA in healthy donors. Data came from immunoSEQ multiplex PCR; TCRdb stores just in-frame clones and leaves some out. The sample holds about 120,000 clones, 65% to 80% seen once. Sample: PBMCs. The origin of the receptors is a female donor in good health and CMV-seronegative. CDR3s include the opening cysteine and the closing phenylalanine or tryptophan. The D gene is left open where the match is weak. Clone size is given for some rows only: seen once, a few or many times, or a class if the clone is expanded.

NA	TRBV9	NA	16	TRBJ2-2	TGTGCCAGCAGCGGGGGATTACAGGGTGGCCCCGGGGAGCTGTTTTTT	CASSGGLQGGPGELFF
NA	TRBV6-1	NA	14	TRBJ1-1	TGTGCTAGCAGTGAAGCGGGCAGAAACACTGAAGCTTTCTTT	CASSEAGRNTEAFF
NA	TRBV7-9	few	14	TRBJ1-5	TGTGCCAGCAGCGTACAGACTAGCAATCAGCCCCAGCATTTT	CASSVQTSNQPQHF
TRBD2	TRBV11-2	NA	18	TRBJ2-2	TGTGCCAGCAGACCTGGCCCTTTAGCGGGGCCGAACACCGGGGAGCTGTTTTTT	CASRPGPLAGPNTGELFF
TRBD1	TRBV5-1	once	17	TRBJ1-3	TGCGCCAGCAGCTTGACGGGGCCAGGGGGCATCGGAAACACCATATATTTT	CASSLTGPGGIGNTIYF
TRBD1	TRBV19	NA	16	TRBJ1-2	TGTGCCAGTAGCAACCAACAGGGGGCAGCGAACTATGGCTACACCTTC	CASSNQQGAANYGYTF
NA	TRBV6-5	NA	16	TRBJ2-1	TGTGCCAGCAGTTACACCCGTTTCGGTGACACTAATGAGCAGTTCTTC	CASSYTRFGDTNEQFF
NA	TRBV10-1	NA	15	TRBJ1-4	TGCGCCAGCAGGTTCGAGAAAGCTCCTAATGAAAAACTGTTTTTT	CASRFEKAPNEKLFF
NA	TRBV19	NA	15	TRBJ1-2	TGTGCCAGTAGTCAACCGACACGAACTAACTATGGCTACACCTTC	CASSQPTRTNYGYTF
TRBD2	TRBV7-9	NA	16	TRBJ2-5	TGTGCCAGCAGCTTGAGGACTAGCGGGGACCAAGAGACCCAGTACTTC	CASSLRTSGDQETQYF
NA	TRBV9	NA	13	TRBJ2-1	TGTGCCAGCAGTTCAGGATCCTACAATGAGCAGTTCTTC	CASSSGSYNEQFF
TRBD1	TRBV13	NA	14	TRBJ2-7	TGTGCCAGCAGCCCCCGGGACAGGGACTACGAGCAGTACTTC	CASSPRDRDYEQYF
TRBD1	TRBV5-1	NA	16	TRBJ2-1	TGCGCCAGCAGCTTGAGGGCGGGGACAGGCCCCAATGAGCAGTTCTTC	CASSLRAGTGPNEQFF
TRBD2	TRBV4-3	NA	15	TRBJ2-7	TGCGCCAGCAGCCAAACGGACGGGGGGGCGTACGAGCAGTACTTC	CASSQTDGGAYEQYF
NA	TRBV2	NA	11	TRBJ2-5	TGTGCCAGCACCGTAGAAGAGACCCAGTACTTC	CASTVEETQYF
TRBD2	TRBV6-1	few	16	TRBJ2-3	TGTGCCAGCAGTGACGTTAGCGGGGGGATGACAGATACGCAGTATTTT	CASSDVSGGMTDTQYF
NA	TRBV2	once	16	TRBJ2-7	TGTGCCAGCTTAGAAGTGGAGGGCCAGAGCTCCTACGAGCAGTACTTC	CASLEVEGQSSYEQYF
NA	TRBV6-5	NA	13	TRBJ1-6	TGTGCCAGCAGTCTCTTGCGGGGTTCACCCCTCCACTTT	CASSLLRGSPLHF
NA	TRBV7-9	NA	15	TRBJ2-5	TGTGCCAGCACCTCAGGTCTACACCCTAAAGAGACCCAGTACTTC	CASTSGLHPKETQYF
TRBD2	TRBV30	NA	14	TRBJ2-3	TGTGCCTGGGAAAGCGGGGCCCACACAGATACGCAGTATTTT	CAWESGAHTDTQYF
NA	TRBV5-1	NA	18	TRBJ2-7	TGCGCCAGCAGGACTAGGCCGTCACTGGGACAGATTTTCGACGAGCAGTACTTC	CASRTRPSLGQIFDEQYF
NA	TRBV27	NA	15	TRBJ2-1	TGTGCCAGCAGTTTAAGCGACGCCGCCTATGGTGAGCAGTTCTTC	CASSLSDAAYGEQFF
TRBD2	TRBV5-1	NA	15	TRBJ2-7	TGCGCCAGCAGCTTGGACTCGGGGGGATCCTACGAGCAGTACTTC	CASSLDSGGSYEQYF
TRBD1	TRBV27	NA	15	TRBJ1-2	TGTGCCACCAATCCGGGACAGGGGGGTCCCTATGGCTACACCTTC	CATNPGQGGPYGYTF
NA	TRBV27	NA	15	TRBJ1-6	TGTGCCAGCAGTTTAAAGGACAGCTATAATTCACCCCTCCACTTT	CASSLKDSYNSPLHF
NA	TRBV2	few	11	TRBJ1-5	TGTGCCAGCAGTGACGGGCAGCCCCAGCATTTT	CASSDGQPQHF
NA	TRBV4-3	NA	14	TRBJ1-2	TGCGCCAGCAGCCAAGATCTCGGGGACTATGGCTACACCTTC	CASSQDLGDYGYTF
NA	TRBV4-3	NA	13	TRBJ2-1	TGCGCCAGCAGCCAAGGCGGTTACAATGAGCGGTTCTTC	CASSQGGYNERFF
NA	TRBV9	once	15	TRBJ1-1	TGTGCCAGCAGCACCAACCCCGACAGTGGCACTGAAGCTTTCTTT	CASSTNPDSGTEAFF
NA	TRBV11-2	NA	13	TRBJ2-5	TGTGCCAGCAGCGGATTAGGGGGAGAGACCCAGTACTTC	CASSGLGGETQYF
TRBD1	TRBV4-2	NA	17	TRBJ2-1	TGTGCCAGCAGCCAAGTTGGGACAGCCGCCTCCTACAATGAGCAGTTCTTC	CASSQVGTAASYNEQFF
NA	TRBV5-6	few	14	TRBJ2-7	TGTGCCAGCAGCTTGGGCAGGGGTGATGACGAGCAGTACTTC	CASSLGRGDDEQYF
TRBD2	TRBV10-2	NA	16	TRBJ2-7	TGCGCCAGCGGGACTAGCGGGGGGACCACCACCTACGAGCAGTACTTC	CASGTSGGTTTYEQYF
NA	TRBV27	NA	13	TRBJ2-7	TGTGCCAGTGGGAGCGGAAACTCCTACGAGCAGTACTTC	CASGSGNSYEQYF
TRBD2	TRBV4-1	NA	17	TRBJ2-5	TGCGCCAGCAGCCAATCCCCAAACGGGGGGGCCAGAGAGACCCAGTACTTC	CASSQSPNGGARETQYF
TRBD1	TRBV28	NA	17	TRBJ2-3	TGTGCCAGCAGTTCCTACAGGGGCGAATCTGGCACAGATACGCAGTATTTT	CASSSYRGESGTDTQYF
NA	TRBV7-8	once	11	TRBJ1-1	TGTGCCAGCAGCACTAGCACTGAAGCTTTCTTT	CASSTSTEAFF
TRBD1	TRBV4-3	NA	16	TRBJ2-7	TGCGCCAGCAGCCAAGACAGGACAGGGGTTCCTTACGAGCAGTACTTC	CASSQDRTGVPYEQYF
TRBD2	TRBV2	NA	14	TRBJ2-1	TGTGCCAGCACCTGGGTGGGGGGGACGGGTGAGCAGTTCTTC	CASTWVGGTGEQFF